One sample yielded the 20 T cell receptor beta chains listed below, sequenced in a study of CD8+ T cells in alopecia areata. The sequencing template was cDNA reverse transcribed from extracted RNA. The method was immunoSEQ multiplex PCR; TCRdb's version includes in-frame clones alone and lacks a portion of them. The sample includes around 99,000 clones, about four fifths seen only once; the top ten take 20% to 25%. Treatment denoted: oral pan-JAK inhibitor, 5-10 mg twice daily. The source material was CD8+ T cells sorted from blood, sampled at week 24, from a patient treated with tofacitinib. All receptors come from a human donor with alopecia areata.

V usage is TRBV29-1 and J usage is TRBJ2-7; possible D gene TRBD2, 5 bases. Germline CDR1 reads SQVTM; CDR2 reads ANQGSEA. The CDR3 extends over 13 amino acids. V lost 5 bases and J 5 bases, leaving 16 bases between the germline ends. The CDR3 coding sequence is TGCAGCGTTCAACTAGTTAACGGGAACGAGCAGTACTTC. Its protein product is CSVQLVNGNEQYF.

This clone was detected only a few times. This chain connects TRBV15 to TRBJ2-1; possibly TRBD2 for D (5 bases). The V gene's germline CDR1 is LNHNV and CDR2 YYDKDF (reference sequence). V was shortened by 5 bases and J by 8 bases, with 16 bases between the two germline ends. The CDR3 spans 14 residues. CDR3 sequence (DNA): TGTGCCACCAGCTCCACCGGGGTTTACGATGAGCAGTTCTTC. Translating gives CATSSTGVYDEQFF.

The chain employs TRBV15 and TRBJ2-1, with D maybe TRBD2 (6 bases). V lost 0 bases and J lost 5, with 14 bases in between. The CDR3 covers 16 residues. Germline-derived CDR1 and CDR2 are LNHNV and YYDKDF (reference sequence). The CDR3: CATSRERRGPNNEQFF. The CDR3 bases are TGTGCCACCAGCAGAGAAAGGAGGGGCCCTAACAATGAGCAGTTCTTC.

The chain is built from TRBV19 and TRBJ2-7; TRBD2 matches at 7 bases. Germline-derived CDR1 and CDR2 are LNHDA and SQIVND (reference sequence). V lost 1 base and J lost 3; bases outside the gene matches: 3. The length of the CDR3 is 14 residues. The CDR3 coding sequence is TGTGCCAGTAGTATAGGAGGGGACTACTACGAGCAGTACTTC. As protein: CASSIGGDYYEQYF.

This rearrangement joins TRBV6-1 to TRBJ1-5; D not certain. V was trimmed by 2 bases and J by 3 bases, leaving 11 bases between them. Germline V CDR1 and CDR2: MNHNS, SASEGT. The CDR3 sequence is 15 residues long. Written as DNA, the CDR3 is TGTGCCAGCAGTGAATCGGCAGCACTCAATCAGCCCCAGCATTTT. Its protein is CASSESAALNQPQHF.

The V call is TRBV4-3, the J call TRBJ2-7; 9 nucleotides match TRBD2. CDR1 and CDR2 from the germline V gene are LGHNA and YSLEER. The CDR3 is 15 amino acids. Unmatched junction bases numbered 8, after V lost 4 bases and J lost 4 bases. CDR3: CASSRERGALYEQYF. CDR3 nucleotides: TGCGCCAGCAGCCGGGAGCGGGGGGCCTTATACGAGCAGTACTTC.

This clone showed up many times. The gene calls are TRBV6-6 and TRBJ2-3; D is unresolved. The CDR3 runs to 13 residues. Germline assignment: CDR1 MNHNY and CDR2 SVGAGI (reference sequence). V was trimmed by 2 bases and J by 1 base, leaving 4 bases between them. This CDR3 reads CASSYGGTDTQYF. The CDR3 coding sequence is TGTGCCAGCAGTTACGGTGGCACAGATACGCAGTATTTT.

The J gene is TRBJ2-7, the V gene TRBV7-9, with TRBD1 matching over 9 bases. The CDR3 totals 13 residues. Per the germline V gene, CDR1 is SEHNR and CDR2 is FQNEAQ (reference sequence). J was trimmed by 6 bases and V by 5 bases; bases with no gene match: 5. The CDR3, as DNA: TGTGCCAGCAGCCGGGACAGGGAAGGCGAGCAGTACTTC. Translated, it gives CASSRDREGEQYF.

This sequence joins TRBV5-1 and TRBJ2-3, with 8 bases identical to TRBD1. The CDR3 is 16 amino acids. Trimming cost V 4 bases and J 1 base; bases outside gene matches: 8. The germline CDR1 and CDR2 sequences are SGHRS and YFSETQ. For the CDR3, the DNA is TGCGCCAGCAGCCCCGGACAGGGCGAGGGCACAGATACGCAGTATTTT. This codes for CASSPGQGEGTDTQYF.

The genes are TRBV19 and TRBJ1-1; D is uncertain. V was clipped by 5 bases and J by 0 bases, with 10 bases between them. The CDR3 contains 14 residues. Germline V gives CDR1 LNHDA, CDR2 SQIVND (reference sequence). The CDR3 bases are TGTGCCAGTAGTTTGGACGGCCTGAACACTGAAGCTTTCTTT. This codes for CASSLDGLNTEAFF.

CDR3 residues: CASSYVAGGPDTQYF. The CDR3 DNA reads TGTGCCAGCAGTTATGTAGCGGGGGGTCCAGATACGCAGTATTTT. V and J are TRBV6-5 and TRBJ2-3, with 10 bases aligning to TRBD2. The V gene end was trimmed by 3 bases and the J gene end by 4 bases; junction bases not matched to a gene: 4. The CDR3 contains 15 residues. The germline CDR1 and CDR2 sequences are MNHEY and SVGAGI.

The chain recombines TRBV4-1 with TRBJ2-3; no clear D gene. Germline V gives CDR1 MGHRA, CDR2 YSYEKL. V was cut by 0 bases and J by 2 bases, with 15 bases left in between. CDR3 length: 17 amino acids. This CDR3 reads CASSQDPTLTLTDTQYF. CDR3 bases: TGCGCCAGCAGCCAAGACCCCACCCTCACCCTCACAGATACGCAGTATTTT.

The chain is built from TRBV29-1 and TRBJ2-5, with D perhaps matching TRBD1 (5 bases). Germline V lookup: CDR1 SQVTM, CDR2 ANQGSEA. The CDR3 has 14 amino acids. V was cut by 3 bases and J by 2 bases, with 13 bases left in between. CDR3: CSVDPTGHQETQYF. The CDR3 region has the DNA TGCAGCGTTGACCCCACCGGACATCAAGAGACCCAGTACTTC. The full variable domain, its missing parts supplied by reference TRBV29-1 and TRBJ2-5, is SAVISQKPSRDICQRGTSLTIQCQVDSQVTMMFWYRQQPGQSLTLIATANQGSEATYESGFVIDKFPISRPNLTFSTLTVSNMSPEDSSIYLCSVDPTGHQETQYFGPGTRLLVL.

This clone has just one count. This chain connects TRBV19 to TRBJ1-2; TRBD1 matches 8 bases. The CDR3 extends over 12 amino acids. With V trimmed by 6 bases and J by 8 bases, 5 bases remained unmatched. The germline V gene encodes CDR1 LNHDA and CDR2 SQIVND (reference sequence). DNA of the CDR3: TGTGCCAGTAGCCCAGGGGGCCGCGGCTACACCTTC. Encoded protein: CASSPGGRGYTF.

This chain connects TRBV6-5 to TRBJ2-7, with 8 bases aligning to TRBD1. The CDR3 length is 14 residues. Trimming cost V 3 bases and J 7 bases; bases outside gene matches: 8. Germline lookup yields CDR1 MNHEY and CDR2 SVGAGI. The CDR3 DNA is TGTGCCAGCAGTTATGTGGGACAGGCTGGGGAGCAGTACTTC. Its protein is CASSYVGQAGEQYF.

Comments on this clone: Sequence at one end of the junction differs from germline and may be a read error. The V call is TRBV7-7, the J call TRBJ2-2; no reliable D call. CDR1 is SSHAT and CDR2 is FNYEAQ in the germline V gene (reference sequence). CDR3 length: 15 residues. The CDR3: CASSLKGIMAGELFF. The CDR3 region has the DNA TGTGCTAGCAGCTTAAAGGGCATAATGGCCGGGGAGCTGTTTTTT.

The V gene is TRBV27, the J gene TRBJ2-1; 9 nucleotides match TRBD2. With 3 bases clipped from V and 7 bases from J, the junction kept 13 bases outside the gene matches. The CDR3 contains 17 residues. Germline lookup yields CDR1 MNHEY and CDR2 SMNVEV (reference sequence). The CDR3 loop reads CASSLGRGRGGLNEQFF. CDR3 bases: TGTGCCAGCAGTTTGGGCCGAGGGCGGGGGGGACTAAATGAGCAGTTCTTC.

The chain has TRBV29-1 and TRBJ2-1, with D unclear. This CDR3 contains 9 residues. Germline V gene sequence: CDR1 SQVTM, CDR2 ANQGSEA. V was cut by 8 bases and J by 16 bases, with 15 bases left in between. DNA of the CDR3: TGCAGCCCTCGGGTCAAATTATTCTTC. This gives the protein CSPRVKLFF.

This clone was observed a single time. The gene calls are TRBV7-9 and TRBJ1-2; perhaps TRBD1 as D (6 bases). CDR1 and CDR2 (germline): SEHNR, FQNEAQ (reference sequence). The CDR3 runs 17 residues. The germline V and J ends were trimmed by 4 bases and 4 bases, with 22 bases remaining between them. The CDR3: CASSSAGTSLGRYGYTF. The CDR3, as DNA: TGTGCCAGCAGCTCAGCCGGGACAAGTCTAGGTCGCTATGGCTACACCTTC.

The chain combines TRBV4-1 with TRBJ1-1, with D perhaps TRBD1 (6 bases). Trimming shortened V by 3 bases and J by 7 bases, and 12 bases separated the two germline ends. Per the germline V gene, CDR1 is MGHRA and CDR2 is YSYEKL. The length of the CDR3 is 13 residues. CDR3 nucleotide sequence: TGCGCCAGCAGCCATCGTCAGGGGATTGAAGCTTTCTTT. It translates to CASSHRQGIEAFF.